Listed below are T cell receptor beta chains from one sample, sequenced in a study of T cell responses to AZD1222 COVID-19 vaccine. Profiling relied on immunoSEQ multiplex PCR, and the TCRdb table lists in-frame clones only, not all of them. The table includes about 220,000 clones, about 92% detected once. The sample here was peripheral blood, taken on day 0 of MenACWY control vaccination. These TCRs come from an adult in good health. The CDR3 runs from the conserved cysteine through the conserved F or W. Fields, in order: D gene, CDR3 length, V gene, clone size, J gene, CDR3 DNA, CDR3 protein. A D gene is named only where the DNA matches it firmly. Clone size appears in some rows only: once, few, many, or a class for an expanded clone.

.	15	TRBV11-1	.	TRBJ2-3	TGTGCCAGCAGCTTACCGGGAACCACCACAGATACGCAGTATTTT	CASSLPGTTTDTQYF
TRBD1	16	TRBV28	.	TRBJ2-2	TGTGCCAGCAGTTTTGGGACAGGCCTGAACACCGGGGAGCTGTTTTTT	CASSFGTGLNTGELFF
.	14	TRBV5-5	.	TRBJ1-5	TGTGCCAGCAGCCCGCTTTGGACTGATCAGCTCCAGCATTTT	CASSPLWTDQLQHF
.	16	TRBV10-3	.	TRBJ1-2	TGTGCCATCAGTGTGGAGGGGAGTTTGGCTAACTATGGCTACACCTTC	CAISVEGSLANYGYTF
.	16	TRBV21-1	.	TRBJ2-2	TGTGCCAGCAGCCCAATTGGATTCGCGAACACCGGGGAGCTGTTTTTT	CASSPIGFANTGELFF
TRBD1	14	TRBV5-6	.	TRBJ1-2	TGTGCCAGCAGCGGGACAGTTACTAACTATGGCTACACCTTC	CASSGTVTNYGYTF
TRBD2	16	TRBV9	once	TRBJ2-1	TGTGCCAGCAGCGTAAGCGGGGGGGTTTCCTACAATGAGCAGTTCTTC	CASSVSGGVSYNEQFF
.	15	TRBV7-9	.	TRBJ1-1	TGTGCCAGCAGCTTAGCGGGCAGGGATGACACTGAAGCTTTCTTT	CASSLAGRDDTEAFF
.	15	TRBV3-1/TRBV3-2	.	TRBJ1-2	TGTGCCAGCAGCCAAGAGCCAGGGGCTTCCTATGGCTACACCTTC	CASSQEPGASYGYTF
.	15	TRBV5-1	.	TRBJ2-1	TGCGCCAGCAGCCCTGACAAAGGGGTCTACAATGAGCAGTTCTTC	CASSPDKGVYNEQFF
TRBD2	15	TRBV10-2	.	TRBJ2-2	TGCGCCAGCACCGGACTAGCGGGGGGACCCGGGGAGCTGTTTTTT	CASTGLAGGPGELFF
TRBD1	16	TRBV28	.	TRBJ1-3	TGTGCCAGCAGTTCCCAGACAGGGGGCTCTGGAAACACCATATATTTT	CASSSQTGGSGNTIYF
.	14	TRBV18	.	TRBJ1-1	TGTGCCAGCTCAAGGACAGATATGAACACTGAAGCTTTCTTT	CASSRTDMNTEAFF
.	17	TRBV19	.	TRBJ1-6	TGTGCCAGTAGACCTCTATCGGGGGGCAAGCGTAATTCACCCCTCCACTTT	CASRPLSGGKRNSPLHF
.	15	TRBV5-4	.	TRBJ2-2	TGTGCCAGCAGCCCCTGGACCCGGAACACCGGGGAGCTGTTTTTT	CASSPWTRNTGELFF
.	14	TRBV7-8	.	TRBJ1-2	TGTGCCAGCAGCTTAGAGGGCAGTAACTATGGCTACACCTTC	CASSLEGSNYGYTF
.	15	TRBV2	.	TRBJ1-1	TGTGCCAGCAGCCGAGCCGGCAGCATGAACACTGAAGCTTTCTTT	CASSRAGSMNTEAFF
.	16	TRBV24-1	.	TRBJ2-1	TGTGCCACCAGTGACCCGGACAGAGGGCTTTACAATGAGCAGTTCTTC	CATSDPDRGLYNEQFF
TRBD1	13	TRBV11-1	.	TRBJ1-2	TGTGCCAGCAGCTTGGGACAGGGGTATGGCTACACCTTC	CASSLGQGYGYTF
.	11	TRBV20-1	.	TRBJ1-5	TGCAGTGCTGGGGGCCTAGGGCCCCAGCATTTT	CSAGGLGPQHF
.	16	TRBV5-1	.	TRBJ2-1	TGCGCCAGCAGCTTGATGAGGGGGAGCTCCTACAATGAGCAGTTCTTC	CASSLMRGSSYNEQFF
TRBD1	14	TRBV5-1	.	TRBJ1-3	TGCGCCAGCAGCCCGGGGACAGATCGGAACACCATATATTTT	CASSPGTDRNTIYF
.	16	TRBV5-4	.	TRBJ2-1	TGTGCCAGCAGCTTGGGAGGTAGCGGTTCGTACAATGAGCAGTTCTTC	CASSLGGSGSYNEQFF
.	13	TRBV6-5	.	TRBJ1-5	TGTGCCAGCAGGGATACATCGGGCCAGCCCCAGCATTTT	CASRDTSGQPQHF
.	13	TRBV10-1	.	TRBJ1-2	TGCGCCAGCAGTTCACAGGCCGCGGGTGGCTACACCTTC	CASSSQAAGGYTF
.	12	TRBV3-1/TRBV3-2	many	TRBJ1-2	TGTGCCAGCCGGGGGCCCTCCTATGGCTACACCTTC	CASRGPSYGYTF
TRBD2	15	TRBV28	.	TRBJ2-4	TGTGCCAGCAGGGGTACTAGCGGGGGGAAAAACATTCAGTACTTC	CASRGTSGGKNIQYF
.	12	TRBV21-1	.	TRBJ2-5	TGTGCCAGCCCCGGGACTGGGGCGGCCCAGTACTTC	CASPGTGAAQYF
TRBD1	15	TRBV7-2	.	TRBJ1-6	TGTGCCAGCAGCTCCACAGGGGGCTTAGGATCACCCCTCCACTTT	CASSSTGGLGSPLHF
TRBD1	16	TRBV4-3	.	TRBJ1-6	TGCGCCAGCAGCCGAGCCCACAGGGGTTTGAATTCACCCCTCCACTTT	CASSRAHRGLNSPLHF
.	15	TRBV15	.	TRBJ1-2	TGTGCCACCAGCAGAGATCAGATAGCTAACTATGGCTACACCTTC	CATSRDQIANYGYTF
.	17	TRBV10-1	.	TRBJ2-7	TGCGCCAGCAGTGAGAGTATGGGACAACCGAAAGCCTACGAGCAGTACTTC	CASSESMGQPKAYEQYF
TRBD1	17	TRBV5-1	.	TRBJ1-6	TGCGCCAGCAGCCCCGGACAGGGTTGGTCCTATAATTCACCCCTCCACTTT	CASSPGQGWSYNSPLHF
TRBD1	16	TRBV18	once	TRBJ1-4	TGTGCCAGCTCACTTATGGGGACAGGTCCAAGTGAAAAACTGTTTTTT	CASSLMGTGPSEKLFF
.	15	TRBV11-2	.	TRBJ1-3	TGTGCCAGCAGCGTCGGACAGAGCTCTGGAAACACCATATATTTT	CASSVGQSSGNTIYF
TRBD2	14	TRBV5-4	once	TRBJ2-5	TGTGCCAGCGCGCTAGCGGGGGGCCAAGAGACCCAGTACTTC	CASALAGGQETQYF
.	15	TRBV4-1	.	TRBJ1-2	TGCGCCAGCAGCCAAGAAACAGGGACCGGCTATGGCTACACCTTC	CASSQETGTGYGYTF
.	12	TRBV5-5	.	TRBJ2-1	TGTGCCAGCAGCCGCGCAGGTCAGAAGCAGTTCTTC	CASSRAGQKQFF
TRBD2	16	TRBV19	.	TRBJ2-1	TGTGCCAGTCACTCAAACTCCCGGGGGGGATACAATGAGCAGTTCTTC	CASHSNSRGGYNEQFF
.	13	TRBV12-3/TRBV12-4	.	TRBJ1-5	TGTGCCAGCAGTGCAGACTCTGGTCAGCCCCAGCATTTT	CASSADSGQPQHF
TRBD1	17	TRBV5-1	.	TRBJ1-5	TGCGCCAGCAGCTTGGGGGACAGTCCGGCGGGCAATCAGCCCCAGCATTTT	CASSLGDSPAGNQPQHF
.	13	TRBV12-5	.	TRBJ1-4	TGTGCTAGTGGTTTGGGTACAGTTGAAAAACTGTTTTTT	CASGLGTVEKLFF
.	11	TRBV12-3/TRBV12-4	.	TRBJ1-2	TGTGCCAGCAGTTTAAAGGATGGCTACACCTTC	CASSLKDGYTF
TRBD1	16	TRBV5-6	.	TRBJ2-3	TGTGCCAGCAGCTTGGCCCGGGACAGGGGGACAGATACGCAGTATTTT	CASSLARDRGTDTQYF
TRBD1	14	TRBV28	.	TRBJ1-1	TGTGCCAGCAGTTTAGGGGACAGGGTAGGTGAAGCTTTCTTT	CASSLGDRVGEAFF
.	12	TRBV6-5	once	TRBJ1-1	TGTGCCAGCAGGACCGTAGGGACTGAAGCTTTCTTT	CASRTVGTEAFF
.	13	TRBV7-2	.	TRBJ2-5	TGTGCCAGCAGCTTAGGGATCCAAGAGACCCAGTACTTC	CASSLGIQETQYF
TRBD1	15	TRBV4-1	.	TRBJ2-7	TGCGCCAGCAGCCAAAGCCCGGGACAGTCCTACGAGCAGTACTTC	CASSQSPGQSYEQYF
TRBD1	14	TRBV3-1/TRBV3-2	.	TRBJ1-6	TGTGCCAGCAGCCAGGACAGGGATCGTTCACCCCTCCACTTT	CASSQDRDRSPLHF
.	17	TRBV5-1	.	TRBJ2-2	TGCGCCAGCAGCCCTGTCGGTACCTTGGTAGGCACCGGGGAGCTGTTTTTT	CASSPVGTLVGTGELFF
.	13	TRBV30	.	TRBJ1-3	TGTGCCTGGGACGCAGACTCTGGAAACACCATATATTTT	CAWDADSGNTIYF